This TCR beta chain was documented in a study of shared T cell receptors in the human thymus. Produced via immunoSEQ multiplex PCR; TCRdb's table is partial and in-frame only. The table includes hundreds of thousands of clones, 80% to 90% detected once. Germline loops: CDR1 MDHEN, CDR2 SYDVKM. With 4 bases removed from V and 1 base from J, the gap between germline ends came to 19 bases. This CDR3 spans 18 amino acids. This sample was also put to use in a study of human thymus T cells. That work contributes: Among the donors, all were healthy Finnish infants having corrective surgery for congenital heart defects. The source of the thymus tissue was resections taken during corrective heart surgery. Seemingly biased V and J gene usage marked thymic and blood repertoires. Related work showed strongly overlapping thymic repertoires across unrelated individuals.

The material sequenced was thymocytes. The rearrangement joins TRBV28 to TRBJ2-2, with D perhaps matching TRBD2 (5 bases). The TCR comes from a boy younger than two with a congenital heart defect. The DNA for the CDR3 is TGTGCCAGCAGTTGTTGCGGCTTGCTAGCAGTGAACACCGGGGAGCTGTTTTTT. This translates into CASSCCGLLAVNTGELFF.